This T cell receptor (beta chain) was documented in a study of neurological immune-mediated disorders. This clonotype was recorded many times. From the 5' RACE reads, TCRdb called clonotypes with MiXCR, one entry per CDR3 protein. The table has tens of thousands of distinct CDR3 sequences, roughly 4% seen once. This CDR3 has 14 amino acids. Trimming left V 0 bases short and J 7 bases short, with 12 bases between. CDR1 SGHTA and CDR2 FQGNSA come from the germline V gene. Input material: PBMCs. The sequence derives from a man aged 25-45 years with multiple sclerosis. The chain joins TRBV7-2 to TRBJ2-5, with D unresolved. This CDR3 reads CASSLALLGATQYF. For the CDR3, the DNA is TGTGCCAGCAGCTTAGCCCTCCTAGGCGCGACCCAGTACTTC.